This T cell receptor beta chain is from a study of Ad26.COV2.S vaccination and SARS-CoV-2 variants. General study results and limits: Similar non-spike TCR breadth was seen in vaccine and placebo recipients. Individuals receiving vaccine had higher spike-specific TCR breadth than placebo recipients did.

Treatment in this sample: around 19 received Ad26.COV2.S at low or high dose, single or two shots; about 5 received placebo; per-sample allocation not given. Sampling occurred on day 63 after the first vaccine or placebo injection. Libraries were prepared by immunoSEQ multiplex PCR; TCRdb keeps only in-frame clonotypes and omits some of them. The table includes roughly 410,000 clones, about four fifths detected once. This CDR3 is 21 amino acids long. Germline V gene data show CDR1 as LGHDT and CDR2 as YNNKEL (reference sequence). The V and J ends lost 2 bases and 3 bases, in that order; junction bases with no gene match: 21. This clone was recorded only once. Its cognate antigen is unknown.

Sequences were derived from peripheral blood, sampled in a trial of Ad26.COV2.S vaccine versus placebo. The rearrangement joins TRBV3-1 (or the pseudogene TRBV3-2) to TRBJ2-3, with 9 bases that match TRBD2. This clonotype was sampled from a person aged 18 to 65 who received the Ad26.COV2.S COVID-19 vaccine or a placebo. CDR3 sequence reads: CASSQTEISGSPSLPTDTQYF. As DNA, the CDR3 is TGTGCCAGCAGCCAAACCGAAATTAGCGGGAGTCCCTCTCTCCCTACAGATACGCAGTATTTT.